This TCR beta chain was recovered during a study of blood T cell repertoires in COVID-19. Recruitment covered some 25 US areas and drew participants whose ages spanned about 18 to 100 years. Cohort allocation depended upon clinical history that participants reported. The recovered donors of Cohort 3 showed two negative PCRs, clearance, or symptom resolution. The CDR3 extends over 18 amino acids. Trimming removed 3 bases from V and 3 bases from J; junction bases left unmatched: 14. CDR1 is SGHDT and CDR2 is YYEEEE in the germline V gene. Sequencing used immunoSEQ multiplex PCR; TCRdb keeps in-frame clones, though not all of them. The sample has roughly 250,000 clones, around nine tenths seen once.

The sequenced sample was PBMCs or T cells enriched from blood (not recorded which). The receptor was derived from a woman younger than 35 who had recovered from COVID-19. V is TRBV5-6 and J is TRBJ1-2; 10 positions agree with TRBD1. Here the CDR3 reads CASSYPKRQGARYYGYTF. The CDR3, as DNA: TGTGCCAGCAGCTACCCGAAAAGACAGGGGGCGCGGTACTATGGCTACACCTTC.